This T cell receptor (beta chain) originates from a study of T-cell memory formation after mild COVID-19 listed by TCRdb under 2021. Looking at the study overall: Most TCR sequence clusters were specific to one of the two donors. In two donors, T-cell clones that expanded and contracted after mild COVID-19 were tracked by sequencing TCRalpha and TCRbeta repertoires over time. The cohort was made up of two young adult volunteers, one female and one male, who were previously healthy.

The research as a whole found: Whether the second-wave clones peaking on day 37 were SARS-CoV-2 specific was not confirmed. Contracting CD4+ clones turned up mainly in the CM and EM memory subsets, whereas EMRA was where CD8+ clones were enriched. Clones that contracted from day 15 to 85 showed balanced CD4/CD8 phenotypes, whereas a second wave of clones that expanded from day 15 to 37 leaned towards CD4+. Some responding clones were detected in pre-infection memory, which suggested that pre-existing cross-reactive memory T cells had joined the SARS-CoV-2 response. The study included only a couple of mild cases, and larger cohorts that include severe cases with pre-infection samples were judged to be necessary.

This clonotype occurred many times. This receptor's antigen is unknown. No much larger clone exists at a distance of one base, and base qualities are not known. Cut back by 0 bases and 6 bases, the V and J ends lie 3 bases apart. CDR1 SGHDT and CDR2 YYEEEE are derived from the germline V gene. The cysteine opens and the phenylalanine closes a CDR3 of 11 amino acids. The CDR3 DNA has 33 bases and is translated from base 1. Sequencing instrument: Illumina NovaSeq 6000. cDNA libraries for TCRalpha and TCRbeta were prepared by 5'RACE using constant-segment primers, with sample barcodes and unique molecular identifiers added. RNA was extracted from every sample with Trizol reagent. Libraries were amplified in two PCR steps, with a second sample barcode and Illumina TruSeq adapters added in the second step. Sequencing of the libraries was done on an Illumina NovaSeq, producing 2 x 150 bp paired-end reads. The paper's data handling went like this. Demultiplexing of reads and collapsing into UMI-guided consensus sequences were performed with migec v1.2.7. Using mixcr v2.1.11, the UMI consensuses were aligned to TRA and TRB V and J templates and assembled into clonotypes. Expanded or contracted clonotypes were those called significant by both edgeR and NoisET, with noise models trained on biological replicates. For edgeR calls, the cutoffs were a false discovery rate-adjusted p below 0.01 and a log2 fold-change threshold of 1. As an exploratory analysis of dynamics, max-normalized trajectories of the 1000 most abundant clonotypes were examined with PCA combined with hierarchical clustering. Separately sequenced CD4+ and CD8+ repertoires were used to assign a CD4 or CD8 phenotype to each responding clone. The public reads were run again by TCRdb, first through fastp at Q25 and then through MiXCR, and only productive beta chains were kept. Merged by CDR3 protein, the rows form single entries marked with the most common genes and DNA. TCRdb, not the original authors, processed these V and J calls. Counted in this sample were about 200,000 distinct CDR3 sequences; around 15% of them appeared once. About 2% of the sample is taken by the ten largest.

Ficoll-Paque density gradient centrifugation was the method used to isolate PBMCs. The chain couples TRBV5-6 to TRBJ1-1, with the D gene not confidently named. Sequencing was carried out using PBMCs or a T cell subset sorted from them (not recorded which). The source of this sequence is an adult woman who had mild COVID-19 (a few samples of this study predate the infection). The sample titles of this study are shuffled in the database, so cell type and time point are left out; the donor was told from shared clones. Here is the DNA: TGTGCCAGCAGCTTGGGCCCTGAAGCTTTCTTT. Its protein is CASSLGPEAFF.